These T cell receptor beta chains were read from a single sample in a study of human T cells and chemical hapten exposure. TCRdb recomputed calls from the RACE reads with MiXCR, one row per CDR3 protein. This table has fewer than 60,000 distinct CDR3 sequences, 11% appearing once. The sequencing here drew on whole blood, taken in connection with sensitization to the hapten diphenylcyclopropenone (DPC). Receptor source: a woman aged 40 to 49 with alopecia areata. Some clones in this sample may be carry-over from other donors' samples. The CDR3 runs from the conserved cysteine through the conserved F or W. Each record gives: J gene, clone size, V gene, D gene, CDR3 DNA, CDR3 protein. A D gene is named only where the DNA matches it firmly. Size values are once, few and many counts, or a class for expanded clones, and some rows have none.

>TRBJ2-7|-|TRBV28|-
TGTGCCAGCAGACTACATCCCTACGAGCAGTACTTC
CASRLHPYEQYF
>TRBJ2-7|once|TRBV19|TRBD2
TGTGCCAGTAGTATAAAGGCGGCGGCTAGCGGCACCTACGAGCAGTACTTC
CASSIKAAASGTYEQYF
>TRBJ1-2|many|TRBV5-4|-
TGTGCCAGCAGCTTGGTTCCGGGGGCGGTCTATGGCTACACCTTC
CASSLVPGAVYGYTF
>TRBJ2-1|few|TRBV6-2/TRBV6-3|TRBD1
TGTGCCAGCAGTCCCGCCGGGACAGGGTTCGGGGGTGAGCAGTTCTTC
CASSPAGTGFGGEQFF
>TRBJ2-7|few|TRBV7-2|TRBD2
TGTGCCAGCAGCGTGATTGGCGGGGGGGCCCCCAGGAGCTCCTACGAGCAGTACTTC
CASSVIGGGAPRSSYEQYF
>TRBJ2-1|-|TRBV12-3/TRBV12-4|-
TGTGCCAGCAGTCCCCTGGGGGAGAGGGCCTACAATGAGCAGTTCTTC
CASSPLGERAYNEQFF
>TRBJ1-2|-|TRBV28|-
TGTGCCAGCAGTTTATATGTCCGGGGGAACTATGGCTACACCTTC
CASSLYVRGNYGYTF
>TRBJ1-6|many|TRBV11-2|-
TGTGCCAGCAGCCGACAGGAAACCTATAATTCACCCCTCCACTTT
CASSRQETYNSPLHF
>TRBJ2-3|many|TRBV6-2/TRBV6-3|TRBD1
TGTGCCAGCAGTCCCCCCGGGACAGGGACGGCGCAGTATTTT
CASSPPGTGTAQYF
>TRBJ1-5|many|TRBV6-2/TRBV6-3|-
TGTGCCAGCAGTACGGGTCAGCCCCAGCATTTT
CASSTGQPQHF
>TRBJ1-1|few|TRBV5-1|-
TGCGCCAGCAGCTCGTCCGCAGCGAACACTGAAGCTTTCTTT
CASSSSAANTEAFF
>TRBJ2-1|-|TRBV21-1|-
TGTGCCAGCAGCCTCGGAGGGACAGGGATGAAGGAGCAGTTCTTC
CASSLGGTGMKEQFF
>TRBJ1-4|-|TRBV6-2/TRBV6-3|-
TGTGCCAGCAGTTCAGGCCGGGACTACGAAAAACTGTTTTTT
CASSSGRDYEKLFF
>TRBJ1-2|few|TRBV28|-
TGTGCCAGCAGTTTAGGACAGCTCTATGGCTACACCTTC
CASSLGQLYGYTF
>TRBJ1-1|few|TRBV18|-
TGTGCCAGCTCACCACGCCGACAGGATGTGAACACTGAAGCTTTCTTT
CASSPRRQDVNTEAFF
>TRBJ1-2|many|TRBV5-6|-
TGTGCCAGCAGCCCGGGCCGCCGACCTAACTATGGCTACACCTTC
CASSPGRRPNYGYTF
>TRBJ2-7|once|TRBV9|TRBD1
TGTGCCAGCAGCGTAGGAGGGGGCGTAGGTAGCGAGCAGTACTTC
CASSVGGGVGSEQYF
>TRBJ2-1|few|TRBV7-2|TRBD2
TGTGCCAGCAGCTTAGCCCATGGGACTAGCGGGATCAGCTCCTACAATGAGCAGTTCTTC
CASSLAHGTSGISSYNEQFF